The 26 T cell receptor beta chains below were found in one sample sequenced in a study of early stage breast cancer tumors. Produced via immunoSEQ multiplex PCR; TCRdb's table is partial and in-frame only. The sample yields about 50,000 clones, about three quarters seen once. Sequencing was performed on blood. The receptor set was obtained from a person aged 30 to 39 with breast cancer.

This clone was seen a handful of times. The chain employs TRBV7-8 and TRBJ1-5; no firm D call. This CDR3 region has 14 residues. With 1 base removed from V and 0 bases from J, the gap between germline ends came to 4 bases. CDR1 SGHVS and CDR2 FQNEAQ come from the germline V gene. CDR3 in DNA: TGTGCCAGCAGCTTAGGGGATAGCAATCAGCCCCAGCATTTT. Protein product: CASSLGDSNQPQHF. Drawing the rest from reference TRBV7-8 and TRBJ1-5, the complete variable domain is GAGVSQSPRYKVAKRGQDVALRCDPISGHVSLFWYQQALGQGPEFLTYFQNEAQLDKSGLPSDRFFAERPEGSVSTLKIQRTQQEDSAVYLCASSLGDSNQPQHFGDGTRLSIL.

The V call is TRBV6-4, the J call TRBJ2-5; D gene unclear. Between the trimmed V and J ends, which lost 5 bases and 3 bases, there was a span of 10 bases. CDR3 length equals 13 residues. Germline V CDR1 and CDR2: MRHNA, SNTAGT. The chain's CDR3 is CASSRKSEETQYF. CDR3 bases: TGTGCCAGCAGTCGCAAGAGCGAAGAGACCCAGTACTTC.

In its sample, this clone was seen once. The V call is TRBV5-1, the J call TRBJ1-1, with TRBD1 as a possible D gene (5 bases). This CDR3 has 15 amino acids. The V end lost 3 bases, the J end lost 4 bases, and 16 bases lay between the germline ends. Per germline, CDR1 SGHRS and CDR2 YFSETQ. In DNA, the CDR3 is TGCGCCAGCAGCTGGTCACCGGGGGACCTCACTGAAGCTTTCTTT. Protein product: CASSWSPGDLTEAFF.

The V gene is TRBV27, the J gene TRBJ2-3, with TRBD2 identical over 13 bases. Germline loops: CDR1 MNHEY, CDR2 SMNVEV (reference sequence). The junction had 7 bases not matched to a gene; V was cut back by 6 bases and J by 4 bases. The CDR3 spans 16 residues. CDR3 coding DNA: TGTGCCAGCAGCCGGACTAGCGGGAGTCCCGCAGATACGCAGTATTTT. Protein: CASSRTSGSPADTQYF.

This clone was found a few times. The chain is built from TRBV11-2 and TRBJ2-1; D unresolved. The germline gives CDR1 SGHAT, CDR2 FQNNGV. This CDR3 region has 17 residues. V was cut by 3 bases and J by 4 bases, with 19 bases left in between. The CDR3 bases are TGTGCCAGCAGCTTCCAGCCTTCAACCGCTATATACAATGAGCAGTTCTTC. Protein product: CASSFQPSTAIYNEQFF. Variable domain in full (rest from reference TRBV11-2 and TRBJ2-1): EAGVAQSPRYKIIEKRQSVAFWCNPISGHATLYWYQQILGQGPKLLIQFQNNGVVDDSQLPKDRFSAERLKGVDSTLKIQPAKLEDSAVYLCASSFQPSTAIYNEQFFGPGTRLTVL.

This chain links TRBV11-3 with TRBJ2-7, with a weak D call TRBD1 (6 bases). CDR3 size: 15 residues. Trimming took 1 base from V and 2 from J, leaving 12 bases between them. Germline CDR1 and CDR2: SGHNT and YENEEA. This chain's CDR3 is CASSLGGDNTYEQYF. The CDR3 DNA sequence: TGTGCCAGCAGCTTAGGAGGGGACAATACCTACGAGCAGTACTTC. The full variable domain, with the rest looked up from reference TRBV11-3 and TRBJ2-7, is EAGVVQSPRYKIIEKKQPVAFWCNPISGHNTLYWYLQNLGQGPELLIRYENEEAVDDSQLPKDRFSAERLKGVDSTLKIQPAELGDSAVYLCASSLGGDNTYEQYFGPGTRLTVT.

The chain joins TRBV11-2 to TRBJ2-1; D gene uncertain. The CDR3 has 15 amino acids. Trimming shortened V by 3 bases and J by 5 bases, and 14 bases separated the two germline ends. Germline V gives CDR1 SGHAT, CDR2 FQNNGV. The CDR3 region is CASSFVGGPDNEQFF. Written as DNA, the CDR3 is TGTGCCAGCAGCTTCGTTGGCGGCCCCGACAATGAGCAGTTCTTC.

The chain couples TRBV6-5 to TRBJ2-7; 8 bases map to TRBD1. Germline V gives CDR1 MNHEY, CDR2 SVGAGI. V lost 0 bases, J lost 0 bases, and 4 bases stayed unmatched. CDR3 length: 16 amino acids. The CDR3 reads CASSYSTGVGSYEQYF. In DNA, the CDR3 is TGTGCCAGCAGTTACTCGACAGGGGTAGGCTCCTACGAGCAGTACTTC.

This clone appeared a few times. J is TRBJ1-5 and V is TRBV2; D gene uncertain. CDR1 and CDR2 (germline): SNHLY, FYNNEI. The CDR3 contains 15 residues. Trimming shortened V by 5 bases and J by 1 base, and 12 bases separated the two germline ends. The DNA of the CDR3 is TGTGCCAGCAGTCTCGAGGACGGGAGCAATCAGCCCCAGCATTTT. It is translated as CASSLEDGSNQPQHF.

The V and J genes are TRBV30 and TRBJ2-6; tentative D call: TRBD2 (6 bases). CDR1 GTSNPN and CDR2 SVGIG come from the germline V gene (reference sequence). Deletions cut 1 base from V and 3 bases from J, with 10 bases between. The CDR3 runs 15 residues. Here the CDR3 DNA reads TGTGCCTGGAGTGGGGGACTCGGTGGGGCCAACGTCCTGACTTTC. Translated, it gives CAWSGGLGGANVLTF.

The chain is built from TRBV5-4 and TRBJ2-3, with a tentative D call TRBD2 (6 bases). The germline V gene has CDR1 SGHNT and CDR2 YYREEE (reference sequence). V gave up 0 bases and J gave up 1 base, with 9 bases separating them. The CDR3 has 15 residues. CDR3 sequence reads: CASSLGASGTDTQYF. As DNA, the CDR3 is TGTGCCAGCAGCTTGGGTGCTAGCGGCACAGATACGCAGTATTTT.

Written as DNA, the CDR3 is TGTGCCAGCAGCCCAGGACTTTTCGGGAGTTACGAGCAGTACTTC. Translated: CASSPGLFGSYEQYF. V is TRBV7-9 and J is TRBJ2-7, with D maybe TRBD2 (6 bases). CDR3 length: 15 residues. Germline lookup yields CDR1 SEHNR and CDR2 FQNEAQ (reference sequence). Trimming removed 5 bases at V and 4 bases at J, with 18 bases between.

V gene TRBV2 combines with J gene TRBJ2-6; D is possibly TRBD1 (5 bases). The length of the CDR3 is 14 residues. The germline V gene encodes CDR1 SNHLY and CDR2 FYNNEI. V was pared by 4 bases and J by 1 base, with 5 bases between. The CDR3 DNA reads TGTGCCAGCAGTGCAGGGTCTGGGGCCAACGTCCTGACTTTC. Amino acids: CASSAGSGANVLTF.

The J gene is TRBJ1-1, the V gene TRBV5-1; D is ambiguous. Germline V gene lookup returns CDR1 SGHRS and CDR2 YFSETQ. There are 14 residues in the CDR3. Trimming took off 0 bases at V and 0 bases at J, with 6 bases between the two ends. The CDR3 bases are TGCGCCAGCAGCTTGGATCGATTGAACACTGAAGCTTTCTTT. Translating it yields CASSLDRLNTEAFF. Drawing the rest from reference TRBV5-1 and TRBJ1-1, the complete variable domain is KAGVTQTPRYLIKTRGQQVTLSCSPISGHRSVSWYQQTPGQGLQFLFEYFSETQRNKGNFPGRFSGRQFSNSRSEMNVSTLELGDSALYLCASSLDRLNTEAFFGQGTRLTVV.

The gene calls are TRBV30 and TRBJ2-1, with D tentatively TRBD1 (6 bases). The V end was cut by 5 bases, the J end by 3 bases, with 20 bases between. Germline CDR1 is GTSNPN and CDR2 is SVGIG (reference sequence). The CDR3 is made up of 16 amino acids. CDR3 sequence: CAWGSQNRAGYNEQFF. CDR3 in DNA: TGTGCCTGGGGATCTCAGAACAGGGCCGGCTACAATGAGCAGTTCTTC.

The CDR3 reads CASSVIGDTVYGYTF. CDR3 in DNA: TGTGCCAGCAGCGTAATTGGGGATACCGTATATGGCTACACCTTC. This sequence joins TRBV27 and TRBJ1-2; D is undetermined. Germline CDR1 MNHEY, CDR2 SMNVEV (reference sequence). The CDR3 is 15 residues long. Trimming cost V 6 bases and J 5 bases, with 19 bases left between them.

This chain uses TRBV6-4 with TRBJ2-3, with TRBD2 matching over 12 bases. CDR3 size: 14 residues. The junction had 0 bases not matched to a gene; V was cut back by 3 bases and J by 5 bases. Germline V lookup: CDR1 MRHNA, CDR2 SNTAGT. In DNA form, the CDR3 reads TGTGCCAGCAGTGAGGGACTAGCGGGAGATACGCAGTATTTT. Its protein is CASSEGLAGDTQYF.

V usage is TRBV6-5 and J usage is TRBJ1-5; 8 nucleotides match TRBD1. J gave up 7 bases and V 5 bases, and 7 bases lay outside the gene matches. Per germline, CDR1 MNHEY and CDR2 SVGAGI. This CDR3 spans 14 amino acids. Written as DNA, the CDR3 is TGTGCCAGCAGTAGGACAGGGTCGGGCCAGCCCCAGCATTTT. Translation: CASSRTGSGQPQHF.

About this clone: Other DNA sequences in the sample encode the same CDR3. This chain links TRBV7-9 with TRBJ2-7; no reliable D call. This CDR3 region has 12 residues. Trimming left V 1 base short and J 1 base short, with 2 bases between. Germline CDR1 SEHNR, CDR2 FQNEAQ (reference sequence). The CDR3 protein is CASSLGSYEQYF. CDR3 coding DNA: TGTGCCAGCAGCTTAGGTTCCTACGAGCAGTACTTC.

The CDR3 nucleotides are TGTGCCACCAGCAGAGCGGCTAGCAGCAACAATGAGCAGTTCTTC. Protein product: CATSRAASSNNEQFF. The chain has TRBV15 and TRBJ2-1, with TRBD2 as a possible D gene (5 bases). Trimming cost V 1 base and J 5 bases, with 12 bases left between them. The CDR3 sequence is 15 residues long. Germline loops: CDR1 LNHNV, CDR2 YYDKDF (reference sequence).

J is TRBJ1-5 and V is TRBV27; the D gene is possibly TRBD1 (5 bases). From germline, CDR1 is MNHEY and CDR2 SMNVEV (reference sequence). Trimming shortened V by 6 bases and J by 0 bases, and 9 bases separated the two germline ends. This CDR3 is 14 amino acids long. The CDR3 sequence: CASRTVTSNQPQHF. The CDR3 bases are TGTGCCAGCAGGACAGTGACTAGCAATCAGCCCCAGCATTTT.

The chain has TRBV12-5 and TRBJ2-7; TRBD1 matches 9 bases. Per germline, CDR1 LGHNT and CDR2 FRNRAP. The V and J ends lost 1 base and 0 bases, in that order; junction bases with no gene match: 7. This CDR3 is built from 17 residues. CDR3 in amino acids: CASGLETLQGASYEQYF. The CDR3 coding sequence is TGTGCTAGTGGTTTGGAGACCCTACAGGGGGCCTCCTACGAGCAGTACTTC.

The chain employs TRBV18 and TRBJ1-3, with D possibly matching TRBD1 (5 bases). Germline-derived CDR1 and CDR2 are KGHSH and LQKENI. V lost 1 base, J lost 4 bases, and 14 bases lay in between. The CDR3 is made up of 16 amino acids. The CDR3 DNA is TGTGCCAGCTCACCACGGGGACTTTCCCTCGGAAACACCATATATTTT. Amino acid sequence: CASSPRGLSLGNTIYF.

The genes are TRBV9 and TRBJ2-1; a possible D gene is TRBD2 (5 bases). The CDR3 runs 12 residues. The germline gives CDR1 SGDLS, CDR2 YYNGEE. V shed 0 bases and J shed 10 bases, with 8 bases lying between them. The CDR3 sequence is CASSVVGGEQFF. CDR3 nucleotides: TGTGCCAGCAGCGTAGTCGGCGGGGAGCAGTTCTTC.

Only a few counts were recorded for this clone. The chain recombines TRBV29-1 with TRBJ1-2; 8 bases line up with TRBD1. V was clipped by 8 bases and J by 0 bases; unmatched bases: 2. The CDR3 is made up of 12 amino acids. Germline CDR1 and CDR2: SQVTM and ANQGSEA. The CDR3 sequence: CSTDRANYGYTF. Written as DNA, the CDR3 is TGCAGCACGGACAGGGCTAACTATGGCTACACCTTC.

This chain connects TRBV11-2 to TRBJ1-4; 7 bases line up with TRBD1. The length of the CDR3 is 18 residues. With V trimmed by 1 base and J by 2 bases, 10 bases remained unmatched. Per germline, CDR1 SGHAT and CDR2 FQNNGV. The CDR3 coding sequence is TGTGCCAGCAGCTTAGGTCGGGACAGTCGAGAGACTAATGAAAAACTGTTTTTT. This translates into CASSLGRDSRETNEKLFF.